Shown below are 3 T cell receptor beta chains from a single sample sequenced in a study of regulatory T cells in long-lasting Graves disease. Arm-PCR of CDR3 regions and iRepertoire HTBI primers were used to build TCR beta libraries. TCRdb itself ran the multiplex PCR reads through MiXCR, one entry per CDR3 protein. Of around 430,000 distinct CDR3 sequences in the sample, 20% to 25% are singletons; the top ten hold over 10%. Time point of the sample: persistent/refractory GD, antithyroid drugs over 5 years with positive TRAb. Scientists built the TCR library using RNA that was extracted from PBMCs. Sequencing used peripheral blood mononuclear cells (PBMCs), obtained when the disease was refractory, from a patient treated with antithyroid drugs. These receptors all stem from a female donor with Graves disease.

This clonotype turned up a few times. The rearrangement uses TRBV25-1 and TRBJ1-4; D might be TRBD1 (5 bases). The CDR3 has 14 residues. V gave up 4 bases and J gave up 7 bases, with 13 bases separating them. Germline V lookup: CDR1 MGHDK, CDR2 SYGVNS. CDR3 DNA: TGTGCCAGCAGTGCAGGGAGGGAGTTTGAAAAACTGTTTTTT. It encodes CASSAGREFEKLFF.

This clonotype was observed at least ten times. This chain's CDR3 is CASRRDFYGYTF. In nucleotides, the CDR3 is TGTGCCAGCAGGCGAGACTTTTATGGCTACACCTTC. This chain uses TRBV28 with TRBJ1-2; no reliable D call. The CDR3 totals 12 residues. Trimming cost V 6 bases and J 5 bases, with 10 bases left between them. The V gene's germline CDR1 is MDHEN and CDR2 SYDVKM.

This clonotype occurred many times. J is TRBJ1-1 and V is TRBV6-1, with TRBD1 as a possible D gene (5 bases). V lost 5 bases and J lost 0, with 7 bases in between. From germline, CDR1 is MNHNS and CDR2 SASEGT. The CDR3 loop spans 13 amino acids. CDR3 nucleotide sequence: TGTGCCAGCAGTCGGGGGGTGAACACTGAAGCTTTCTTT. This codes for CASSRGVNTEAFF.